These T cell receptor beta chains were read from a single sample in a study of cytomegalovirus exposure and HLA in healthy donors. Sequencing was performed with immunoSEQ multiplex PCR; in TCRdb, only in-frame clones are kept and a portion is missing. The specimen's table records tens of thousands of clones. The material sequenced was PBMCs. Receptors originate from a man aged 50-59 years in good health and CMV-seropositive. The CDR3 runs from the conserved cysteine through the conserved F or W.

J,V,CDR3
TRBJ2-1,TRBV19,CASSKGGLALNEQFF
TRBJ1-3,TRBV30,CAWRDLTGPSGNTIYF
TRBJ2-2,TRBV5-4,CASSLVPGITGELFF
TRBJ2-1,TRBV19,CASSIQGLGRVNNEQFF
TRBJ2-4,TRBV27,CASSPGTGRGGVRNIQYF
TRBJ2-2,TRBV30,CAWTGYSGELFF
TRBJ2-7,TRBV18,CASSSGTGEYEQYF
TRBJ2-7,TRBV11-3,CASSLAGRAYEQYF
TRBJ2-3,TRBV19,CASSISGRTDTQYF
TRBJ2-3,TRBV15,CATSGSGRFTDTQYF
TRBJ1-1,TRBV7-3,CASSLTRQGNTEAFF
TRBJ2-2,TRBV4-2,CASSQVGLAINTGELFF
TRBJ2-7,TRBV10-3,CAIRTENYEQYF
TRBJ1-1,TRBV6-6,CASSFLDTEAFF